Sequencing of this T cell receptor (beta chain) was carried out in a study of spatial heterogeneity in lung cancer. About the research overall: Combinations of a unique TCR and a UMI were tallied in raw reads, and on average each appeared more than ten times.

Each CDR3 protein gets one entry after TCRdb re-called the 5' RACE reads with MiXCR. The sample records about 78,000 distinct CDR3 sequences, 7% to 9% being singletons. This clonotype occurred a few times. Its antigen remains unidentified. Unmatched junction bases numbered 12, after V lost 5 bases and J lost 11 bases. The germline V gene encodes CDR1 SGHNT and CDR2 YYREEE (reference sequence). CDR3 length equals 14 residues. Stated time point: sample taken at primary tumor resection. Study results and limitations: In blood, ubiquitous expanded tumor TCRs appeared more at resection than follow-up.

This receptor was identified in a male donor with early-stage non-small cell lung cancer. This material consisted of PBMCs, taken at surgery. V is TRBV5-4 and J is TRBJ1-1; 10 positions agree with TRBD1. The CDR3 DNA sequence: TGTGCCAGCAGACAGACAGGGGGCGCAGTCTTGGCTTTCTTT. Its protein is CASRQTGGAVLAFF.